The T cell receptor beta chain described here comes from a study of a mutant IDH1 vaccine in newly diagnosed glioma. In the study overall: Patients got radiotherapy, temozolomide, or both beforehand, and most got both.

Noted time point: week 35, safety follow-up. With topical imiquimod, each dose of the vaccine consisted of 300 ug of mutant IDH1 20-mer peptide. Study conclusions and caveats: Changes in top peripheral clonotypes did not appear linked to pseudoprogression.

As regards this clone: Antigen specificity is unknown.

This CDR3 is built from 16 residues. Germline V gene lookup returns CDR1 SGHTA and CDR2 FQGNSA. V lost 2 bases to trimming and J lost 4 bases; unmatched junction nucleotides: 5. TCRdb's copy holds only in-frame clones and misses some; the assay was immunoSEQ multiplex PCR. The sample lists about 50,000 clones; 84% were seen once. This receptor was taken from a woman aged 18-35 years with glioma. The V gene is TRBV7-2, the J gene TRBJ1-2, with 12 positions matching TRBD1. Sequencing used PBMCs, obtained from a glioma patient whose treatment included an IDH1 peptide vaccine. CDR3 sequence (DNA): TGTGCCAGCAGCTTAACCGGGACAGGGGGCCTCTATGGCTACACCTTC. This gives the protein CASSLTGTGGLYGYTF.